This T cell receptor (beta chain) originates from a study of blood T cell repertoires in COVID-19. Sequencing used immunoSEQ multiplex PCR; TCRdb keeps in-frame clones, though not all of them. The sample has approximately 280,000 clones, roughly 90% seen once. The sample comprised peripheral blood. The receptor was isolated from a man aged 50 or older with acute or convalescent COVID-19.

CDR3 sequence reads: CASSQVRPGVGEQYF. The CDR3 DNA reads TGTGCCAGCAGCCAAGTAAGGCCCGGGGTTGGCGAGCAGTACTTC. The chain joins TRBV3-1 (or the pseudogene TRBV3-2) to TRBJ2-7; tentatively, D is TRBD2 (5 bases). Trimming removed 1 base from V and 6 bases from J, with 16 bases in between. Germline loops: CDR1 LGHDT, CDR2 YNNKEL (reference sequence). The CDR3 contains 15 residues.